This entry features one TCR beta chain sequence. The data derive from a study of blood T cell repertoires in COVID-19. Study-level information: Samples taken during acute and convalescent COVID-19 were collected in the United States, Italy and Spain.

Original handling: Researchers report that nucleated cell counts were estimated from reference gene primer amplification. Only in-frame clones appear in the TCRdb table, and some are missing; sequencing was by immunoSEQ multiplex PCR. The DNA gave D and trimming, while V, J and clone size come from that table. The sample contains 130,000 or so clones, roughly 84% of which appear only once. Germline CDR1 SGHRS, CDR2 YFSETQ. The CDR3 is 17 residues long. The V and J ends lost 4 bases and 8 bases, in that order; junction bases with no gene match: 14. Sequences were obtained from peripheral blood. The chain employs TRBV5-1 and TRBJ1-6, with 8 bases lining up with TRBD1. This clonotype was sampled from a man aged 55-75 years with acute or convalescent COVID-19. The CDR3 coding sequence is TGCGCCAGCAGCCGATCAGGGACAGGAGGAATTGATTCACCCCTCCACTTT. It codes for CASSRSGTGGIDSPLHF.